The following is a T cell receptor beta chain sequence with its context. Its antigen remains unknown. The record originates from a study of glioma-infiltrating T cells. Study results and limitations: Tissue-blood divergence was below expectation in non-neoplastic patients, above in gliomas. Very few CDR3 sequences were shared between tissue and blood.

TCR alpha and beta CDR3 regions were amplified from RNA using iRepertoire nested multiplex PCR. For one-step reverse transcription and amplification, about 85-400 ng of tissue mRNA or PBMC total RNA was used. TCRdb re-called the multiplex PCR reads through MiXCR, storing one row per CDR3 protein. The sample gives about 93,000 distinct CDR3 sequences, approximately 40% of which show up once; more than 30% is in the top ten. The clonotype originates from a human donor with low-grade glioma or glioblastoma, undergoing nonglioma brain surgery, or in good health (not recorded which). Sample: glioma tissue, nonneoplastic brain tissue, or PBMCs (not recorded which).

The CDR3 protein is CSVSDPGHYEQYF. The CDR3, as DNA: TGCAGTGTTAGTGATCCAGGCCACTACGAGCAGTACTTC. The genes are TRBV20-1 and TRBJ2-7, with no clear D. The CDR3 contains 13 residues. Germline V CDR1 and CDR2: DFQATT, SNEGSKA (reference sequence). The V end was cut by 7 bases, the J end by 3 bases, with 16 bases between.